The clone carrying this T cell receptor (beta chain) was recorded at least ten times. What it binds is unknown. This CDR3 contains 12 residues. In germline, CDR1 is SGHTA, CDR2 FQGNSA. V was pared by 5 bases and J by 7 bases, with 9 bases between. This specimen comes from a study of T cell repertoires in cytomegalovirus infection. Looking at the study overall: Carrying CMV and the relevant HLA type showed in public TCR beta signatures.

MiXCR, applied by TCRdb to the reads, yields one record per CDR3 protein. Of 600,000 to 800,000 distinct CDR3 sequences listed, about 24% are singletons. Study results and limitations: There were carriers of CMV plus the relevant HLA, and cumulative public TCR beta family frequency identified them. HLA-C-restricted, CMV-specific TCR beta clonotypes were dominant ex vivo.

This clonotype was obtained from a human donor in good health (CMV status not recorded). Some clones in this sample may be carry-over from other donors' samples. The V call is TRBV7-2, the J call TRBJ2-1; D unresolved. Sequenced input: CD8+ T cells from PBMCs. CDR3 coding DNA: TGTGCCAGCAGCCTGGTCTTAAATGAGCAGTTCTTC. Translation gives CASSLVLNEQFF.